The rows below give T cell receptor beta chains drawn from one sample of a study of blood T cell repertoires in COVID-19. Profiled with immunoSEQ multiplex PCR; TCRdb holds only in-frame clones, not every one. In the table there are 250,000 to 400,000 clones, roughly 90% of which are singletons. The specimen sequenced was peripheral blood. The receptors come from a woman in her 30s with COVID-19, enrolled during active disease. CDR3s include the opening cysteine and the closing phenylalanine or tryptophan. The D gene is left open where the match is weak. For some rows the clone size is stated as once, few or many, or as a class when expanded; others skip it.

CDR3 DNA: TGTGCCAGTAGTATAGCCCGACCCCTTCAGGTGAACACTGAAGCTTTCTTT
CDR3 protein: CASSIARPLQVNTEAFF
clone size: NA
V gene: TRBV19
CDR3 length: 17
J gene: TRBJ1-1
D gene: NA

CDR3 DNA: TGTGCCAGCAGTACGCCGACAGGGTCCTATGGCTACACCTTC
CDR3 protein: CASSTPTGSYGYTF
clone size: NA
V gene: TRBV28
CDR3 length: 14
J gene: TRBJ1-2
D gene: TRBD1

CDR3 DNA: TGTGCCAGCAGTGTACAGGGGGCGCCGAATTCACCCCTCCACTTT
CDR3 protein: CASSVQGAPNSPLHF
clone size: NA
V gene: TRBV2
CDR3 length: 15
J gene: TRBJ1-6
D gene: TRBD1

CDR3 DNA: TGTGCCAGCAGCTTAGGTAGCGGGGGGATCTACGAGCAGTACTTC
CDR3 protein: CASSLGSGGIYEQYF
clone size: NA
V gene: TRBV11-3
CDR3 length: 15
J gene: TRBJ2-7
D gene: TRBD2

CDR3 DNA: TGTGCCAGCAGCTTAGATCGGGCAGGGGTAAACACTGAAGCTTTCTTT
CDR3 protein: CASSLDRAGVNTEAFF
clone size: NA
V gene: TRBV7-2
CDR3 length: 16
J gene: TRBJ1-1
D gene: NA

CDR3 DNA: TGTGCCAGCGGGGTTGGGAGGCAGAACACTGAAGCTTTCTTT
CDR3 protein: CASGVGRQNTEAFF
clone size: NA
V gene: TRBV28
CDR3 length: 14
J gene: TRBJ1-1
D gene: NA

CDR3 DNA: TGTGCCAGCAGCTTAGCGGGACAGGGCTCTGAAGCTTTCTTT
CDR3 protein: CASSLAGQGSEAFF
clone size: few
V gene: TRBV7-9
CDR3 length: 14
J gene: TRBJ1-1
D gene: TRBD1

CDR3 DNA: TGCAGCGTCCTCCCTCGGGACAGGGGGAGGGCTGAAGCTTTCTTT
CDR3 protein: CSVLPRDRGRAEAFF
clone size: NA
V gene: TRBV29-1
CDR3 length: 15
J gene: TRBJ1-1
D gene: TRBD1

CDR3 DNA: TGTGCCAGCACCTCAACGACAGGGGGCTATGGCTACACCTTC
CDR3 protein: CASTSTTGGYGYTF
clone size: NA
V gene: TRBV5-4
CDR3 length: 14
J gene: TRBJ1-2
D gene: TRBD1

CDR3 DNA: TGTGCCAGCAGTGATTTTCCCGCGGGTGCCGGAGGTGAGCAGTTCTTC
CDR3 protein: CASSDFPAGAGGEQFF
clone size: NA
V gene: TRBV2
CDR3 length: 16
J gene: TRBJ2-1
D gene: NA

CDR3 DNA: TGTGCCAGCAGCAACTCCAAGGGGGTCGGCACCGGGGAGCTGTTTTTT
CDR3 protein: CASSNSKGVGTGELFF
clone size: NA
V gene: TRBV7-9
CDR3 length: 16
J gene: TRBJ2-2
D gene: NA

CDR3 DNA: TGTGCCAGCAGTGTTAGACTAGCGGGTTACAATGAGCAGTTCTTC
CDR3 protein: CASSVRLAGYNEQFF
clone size: NA
V gene: TRBV2
CDR3 length: 15
J gene: TRBJ2-1
D gene: TRBD2

CDR3 DNA: TGTGCCAGCAGCCGAGAGCCCTCGTTACGGTTCTTC
CDR3 protein: CASSREPSLRFF
clone size: once
V gene: TRBV7-8
CDR3 length: 12
J gene: TRBJ2-1
D gene: NA